The next 16 T cell receptor beta chains were all read from a single sample in a study of early T cells in non-severe SARS-CoV-2 infection. Via MiXCR, TCRdb re-called the 5' RACE reads, giving one row per CDR3 protein. This table holds 35,000 to 45,000 distinct CDR3 sequences, roughly 6.2% found once. The specimen sequenced was whole blood. The receptor source for this set is an adult who was a healthcare worker with PCR-confirmed SARS-CoV-2 infection or an uninfected control (not recorded which).

The chain carries TRBV13 and TRBJ2-3; D gene unclear. The V gene lost 1 base and the J gene lost 1 base, with 9 bases spanning the gap. CDR3 length equals 15 residues. The V gene's germline CDR1 is PRHDT and CDR2 FYEKMQ (reference sequence). The CDR3 protein is CASSLVGKRTDTQYF. The CDR3 nucleotides read TGTGCCAGCAGCTTAGTAGGGAAACGCACAGATACGCAGTATTTT.

The table lists this clonotype with many counts. The chain uses TRBV28 and TRBJ1-2; D remains unclear. The germline V and J ends were trimmed by 1 base and 4 bases, with 19 bases remaining between them. Germline V gene data show CDR1 as MDHEN and CDR2 as SYDVKM. The CDR3 covers 17 residues. The CDR3 coding sequence is TGTGCCAGCAGTTTATATCGCCTGGCAGCGAATGGCTATGGCTACACCTTC. This translates into CASSLYRLAANGYGYTF.

The sample holds many counts of this clonotype. The chain recombines TRBV18 with TRBJ2-1; D is undetermined. The CDR3 is made up of 11 amino acids. The germline V and J ends were trimmed by 5 bases and 6 bases, with 5 bases remaining between them. The germline V gene encodes CDR1 KGHSH and CDR2 LQKENI. The CDR3 DNA reads TGTGCCAGCTCAAGAGGCAATGAGCAGTTCTTC. Translated, it gives CASSRGNEQFF. The full variable domain, its missing parts supplied by reference TRBV18 and TRBJ2-1, is NAGVMQNPRHLVRRRGQEARLRCSPMKGHSHVYWYRQLPEEGLKFMVYLQKENIIDESGMPKERFSAEFPKEGPSILRIQQVVRGDSAAYFCASSRGNEQFFGPGTRLTVL.

This clonotype was seen many times. The chain carries TRBV20-1 and TRBJ2-4; D not resolved. The CDR3 totals 13 residues. V was cut by 3 bases and J by 1 base, with 7 bases left in between. CDR1 is DFQATT and CDR2 is SNEGSKA in the germline V gene (reference sequence). The CDR3: CSARKNAKNIQYF. The CDR3 DNA reads TGCAGTGCTAGGAAAAACGCCAAAAACATTCAGTACTTC.

This clonotype was seen a handful of times. The chain joins TRBV11-3 to TRBJ2-2; the match to TRBD1 covers 7 bases. The germline gives CDR1 SGHNT, CDR2 YENEEA. The CDR3 spans 14 residues. V gave up 5 bases and J gave up 4 bases; unmatched junction bases: 4. The CDR3 sequence is CASSRDSRTGELFF. CDR3 in DNA: TGTGCCAGCAGCCGGGACAGCCGCACCGGGGAGCTGTTTTTT.

The CDR3: CASSYSMATEADTQYF. The DNA for the CDR3 is TGTGCCAGCAGTTACTCGATGGCTACCGAAGCAGATACGCAGTATTTT. V is TRBV6-5 and J is TRBJ2-3; D gene ambiguous. V gave up 0 bases and J gave up 4 bases, with 14 bases separating them. CDR1 is MNHEY and CDR2 is SVGAGI in the germline V gene. CDR3 length: 16 amino acids.

The rearrangement uses TRBV12-5 and TRBJ2-6; TRBD2 is a possible D gene (6 bases). The V end lost 7 bases, the J end lost 0 bases, and 16 bases lay between the germline ends. The length of the CDR3 is 17 residues. The V gene's germline CDR1 is LGHNT and CDR2 FRNRAP. The CDR3 DNA follows: TGTGCTAGTGCCCCCAGGGAGGACCACTCTGGGGCCAACGTCCTGACTTTC. This codes for CASAPREDHSGANVLTF.

Many counts were recorded for this clonotype. The chain carries TRBV7-6 and TRBJ1-5, with D maybe TRBD1 (6 bases). Germline CDR1 reads SGHVS; CDR2 reads FNYEAQ. Trimming cost V 4 bases and J 3 bases, with 13 bases left between them. The CDR3 is 15 amino acids. CDR3 loop: CASSWGHGNNQPQHF. The CDR3 DNA is TGTGCCAGCAGCTGGGGGCACGGTAACAATCAGCCCCAGCATTTT.

In this sample, this clonotype turned up many times. The chain joins TRBV6-1 to TRBJ1-1; D ambiguous. Germline CDR1 reads MNHNS; CDR2 reads SASEGT. The germline V and J ends were trimmed by 4 bases and 5 bases, with 8 bases remaining between them. The CDR3 runs 12 residues. CDR3 sequence (DNA): TGTGCCAGCAGTGCTTTAAGGACTGAAGCTTTCTTT. This codes for CASSALRTEAFF.

This clonotype has a count of ten or more. The chain carries TRBV20-1 and TRBJ1-2; unclear D gene. Germline V CDR1 and CDR2: DFQATT, SNEGSKA (reference sequence). V was trimmed by 0 bases and J by 4 bases, leaving 15 bases between them. The CDR3 runs 15 residues. The CDR3 nucleotides read TGCAGTGCTAGAGATCGGTCCAGCAGGACCTATGGCTACACCTTC. Protein: CSARDRSSRTYGYTF.

At least ten counts were recorded for this clonotype. The chain has TRBV24-1 and TRBJ2-1, with 7 positions matching TRBD1. Per germline, CDR1 KGHDR and CDR2 SFDVKD. The CDR3 extends over 13 amino acids. V was pared by 3 bases and J by 7 bases, with 2 bases of the junction left unmatched. The CDR3, as DNA: TGTGCCACCAGTGATACGGACAGGAATGAGCAGTTCTTC. Translation: CATSDTDRNEQFF.

This clonotype was observed many times. This chain uses TRBV6-2 or TRBV6-3 with TRBJ2-7; 7 nucleotides agree with TRBD1. With 1 base clipped from V and 5 bases from J, the junction kept 5 bases outside the gene matches. Germline-derived CDR1 and CDR2 are MNHEY and SVGEGT. The CDR3 runs 14 residues. The CDR3 spells CASSYFTGENEQYF. The CDR3 DNA reads TGTGCCAGCAGTTACTTCACAGGGGAGAACGAGCAGTACTTC.

This clonotype was counted many times. CDR3 nucleotides: TGTGCCAGCAGCTTAGAAGTGGGCCCCCACTACGAGCAGTACTTC. This translates into CASSLEVGPHYEQYF. V and J are TRBV11-2 and TRBJ2-7; the D is unclear. CDR3 length equals 15 residues. V was shortened by 0 bases and J by 3 bases, with 12 bases between the two germline ends. Germline V gives CDR1 SGHAT, CDR2 FQNNGV.

This clonotype was seen at least ten times. The rearrangement uses TRBV12-3 or TRBV12-4 and TRBJ2-5; 9 nucleotides align to TRBD2. The length of the CDR3 is 14 residues. After removal of 6 bases from V and 3 bases from J, the junction contained 5 bases not matched to a gene. Written as DNA, the CDR3 is TGTGCCAGCAGCCCGACTAGCGGAAAAGAGACCCAGTACTTC. Amino acids: CASSPTSGKETQYF.

This clonotype came up a few times. V is TRBV11-3 and J is TRBJ2-1; D might be TRBD1 or TRBD2, each matching 5 bases. Germline V CDR1 and CDR2: SGHNT, YENEEA. Between the trimmed V and J ends, which lost 2 bases and 8 bases, there was a span of 19 bases. The CDR3 spans 16 residues. Written as DNA, the CDR3 is TGTGCCAGCAGCTTAAGATCTAGGACCGGGGACGATGAGCAGTTCTTC. Its translation is CASSLRSRTGDDEQFF.

This clonotype appeared many times. V gene TRBV6-6 combines with J gene TRBJ1-4; the D gene is possibly TRBD1 (5 bases). Germline loops: CDR1 MNHNY, CDR2 SVGAGI (reference sequence). This CDR3 region has 12 residues. V lost 11 bases and J lost 7, with 14 bases in between. CDR3 amino acids: CASSGGGEKLFF. The CDR3 DNA follows: TGTGCCTCCTCCGGGGGTGGTGAAAAACTGTTTTTT.